This T cell receptor (beta chain) was found in a study of blood T cell repertoires in COVID-19. Study overall: Both acute and convalescent COVID-19 samples were obtained from the United States, Italy and Spain. The cDNA or gDNA used as material had been derived from T cells, B-cell-depleted T cells, or PBMCs.

Authors' data handling: Amplification of reference gene primers provided the estimated nucleated cell counts. Repertoires were generated with immunoSEQ multiplex PCR, while TCRdb's copy carries only in-frame clones and drops some. V and J calls and clone size are given by that table; D and trimming were obtained from the DNA. The sample contains more than 75,000 clones, 75% to 90% of which appear only once. After removal of 0 bases from V and 5 bases from J, the junction contained 7 bases not matched to a gene. Germline V gives CDR1 SGHRS, CDR2 YFSETQ. The CDR3 loop spans 15 amino acids. Sequenced input: peripheral blood. This clonotype was obtained from a woman older than 75 with active or convalescent COVID-19. The rearrangement links TRBV5-1 to TRBJ2-5, with 7 bases lining up with TRBD1. CDR3 loop: CASSLEQARGETQYF. As DNA, the CDR3 is TGCGCCAGCAGCTTGGAACAGGCCAGGGGGGAGACCCAGTACTTC.